These 8 T cell receptor beta chains were all obtained from the same sample, sequenced in a study of control samples from healthy donors and cancer patients. The repertoire was sequenced with immunoSEQ multiplex PCR; TCRdb's copy has only in-frame clones and lacks some. This sample yields 65,000 to 85,000 clones, of which 87% are seen a single time; roughly 2.4% belongs to the top ten. The sequenced sample was PBMCs. Receptor source: a woman aged 45-59 years with head and neck cancer.

The chain is built from TRBV7-2 and TRBJ2-3; TRBD1 agrees at 9 bases. The V and J ends lost 7 bases and 4 bases, in that order; junction bases with no gene match: 6. Per the germline V gene, CDR1 is SGHTA and CDR2 is FQGNSA. The CDR3 has 14 residues. The CDR3 DNA is TGTGCCAGCACCCGGGACAGGGTTTCAGATACGCAGTATTTT. Its translation is CASTRDRVSDTQYF.

The rearrangement joins TRBV5-4 to TRBJ1-2; no clear D gene. The V and J ends lost 6 bases and 4 bases respectively, with 19 bases between them. This CDR3 is built from 15 residues. Germline assignment: CDR1 SGHNT and CDR2 YYREEE (reference sequence). CDR3 bases: TGTGCCAGCACCAATAGTGGGAGAAGTGGCTATGGCTACACCTTC. The encoded protein is CASTNSGRSGYGYTF.

The chain recombines TRBV14 with TRBJ2-3, with 8 bases matching TRBD2. Unmatched junction bases numbered 7, after V lost 5 bases and J lost 6 bases. CDR3 size: 14 residues. CDR1 and CDR2 from the germline V gene are SGHDN and FVKESK. CDR3 amino acids: CASSKGLEDDTQYF. CDR3 coding DNA: TGTGCCAGCAGCAAGGGACTAGAAGATGATACGCAGTATTTT. The full variable domain, its missing parts supplied by reference TRBV14 and TRBJ2-3, is EAGVTQFPSHSVIEKGQTVTLRCDPISGHDNLYWYRRVMGKEIKFLLHFVKESKQDESGMPNNRFLAERTGGTYSTLKVQPAELEDSGVYFCASSKGLEDDTQYFGPGTRLTVL.

This chain joins TRBV6-1 and TRBJ1-5; D gene unclear. The germline V and J ends were trimmed by 1 base and 2 bases, with 12 bases remaining between them. The CDR3 is 16 residues long. Looked up from germline, CDR1 is MNHNS and CDR2 is SASEGT. CDR3 nucleotide sequence: TGTGCCAGCAGTGAAGATCATTTATTTGGCAATCAGCCCCAGCATTTT. Amino acids: CASSEDHLFGNQPQHF.

The V and J genes are TRBV6-4 and TRBJ2-1, with TRBD2 matching over 13 bases. The ends lost 7 bases at V and 7 bases at J; junction bases unmatched: 7. Germline CDR1 MRHNA, CDR2 SNTAGT. This CDR3 contains 15 residues. CDR3 in amino acids: CASTPGTSGANEQFF. For the CDR3, the DNA is TGTGCCAGCACTCCCGGGACTAGCGGGGCGAATGAGCAGTTCTTC.

The V and J genes are TRBV6-1 and TRBJ1-3, with a weak D call TRBD1 (5 bases). V was clipped by 4 bases and J by 0 bases, with 13 bases between them. The CDR3 extends over 16 amino acids. Germline V gene sequence: CDR1 MNHNS, CDR2 SASEGT. The CDR3 nucleotides are TGTGCCAGCAGTGCTGGGACGGTTAACTCTGGAAACACCATATATTTT. Encoded protein: CASSAGTVNSGNTIYF.

This clone was observed a few times. V usage is TRBV28 and J usage is TRBJ1-2; a weak D match, TRBD1 (5 bases). The V end lost 10 bases, the J end lost 3 bases, and 18 bases lay between the germline ends. The CDR3 is 14 residues long. The V gene's germline CDR1 is MDHEN and CDR2 SYDVKM. The CDR3 loop is CAIPLGGGDYGYTF. The CDR3, as DNA: TGTGCCATCCCTTTGGGTGGGGGGGACTATGGCTACACCTTC.

V gene TRBV4-3 combines with J gene TRBJ2-6; 7 bases fit TRBD2. The CDR3 is 21 amino acids. CDR1 LGHNA and CDR2 YSLEER come from the germline V gene. The ends lost 1 base at V and 2 bases at J; junction bases unmatched: 17. CDR3 protein: CASSQVQTRGRANPGANVLTF. CDR3 bases: TGCGCCAGCAGCCAAGTCCAGACCCGGGGGAGGGCTAACCCTGGGGCCAACGTCCTGACTTTC.